Listed below are T cell receptor beta chains from one sample, sequenced in a study of T cells in Graves' hyperthyroidism and ophthalmopathy. TCRdb independently ran MiXCR on the multiplex PCR reads; one entry per CDR3 protein. The table shows 550,000 to 600,000 distinct CDR3 sequences, with 11% to 15% occurring only once. Sequenced sample: blood. The receptors come from a woman between 18 and 30 years old with Graves' ophthalmopathy. The CDR3 runs from the conserved cysteine through the conserved F or W. D genes are given only for firm matches. Size is stated for part of the rows, as once, few or many counts, or as a class when the clone is expanded.

>TRBV13|-|TRBJ2-5|-
TGTGCCAGCAGCTGGATCCCCGGGGGCCAAGAGACCCAGTACTTC
CASSWIPGGQETQYF
>TRBV24-1|-|TRBJ2-1|-
TGCGCCACCAGTGATGAGGTCGGGGGTTACAATGAGCAGTTCTTC
CATSDEVGGYNEQFF
>TRBV27|TRBD2|TRBJ2-5|-
TGTGCCAGCAGTCCGATAGCGGGAGGCGGGACCCAGTACTTC
CASSPIAGGGTQYF
>TRBV19|TRBD1|TRBJ1-2|few
TGTGCCAGTAGTTTTGGGACAGGGGTTCATCGAGGCTACACCTTC
CASSFGTGVHRGYTF
>TRBV7-9|-|TRBJ2-5|many
TGTGCCAGCAGCTCAACCGGGACCAAAGAGACCCAGTACTTC
CASSSTGTKETQYF
>TRBV5-1|-|TRBJ2-7|-
TGCGCCAGCAGCTTGGTCCAGCAGGCCTACGGGCAGTACTTC
CASSLVQQAYGQYF
>TRBV5-1|-|TRBJ1-1|many
TGCGCCAGCAGCTTAAGGACCCAAAACACTGAAGCTTTCTTT
CASSLRTQNTEAFF
>TRBV11-2|-|TRBJ2-1|many
TGTGCCAGCAGCTCCTGGGACGTCAAATCCAATGAGCAGTTCTTC
CASSSWDVKSNEQFF
>TRBV7-3|-|TRBJ2-5|many
TGTGCCAGCAGCTTAGCGGGCCCCCAAGGGGAGACCCAGTACTTC
CASSLAGPQGETQYF
>TRBV28|-|TRBJ1-2|many
TGTGCCGTACGAGACCTAGAGAACTATGGCTACACCTTC
CAVRDLENYGYTF
>TRBV6-2/TRBV6-3|TRBD2|TRBJ2-7|few
TGTGCCAGCAGCCCACTAGCGGGAGGTTCCGAGCAGTACTTC
CASSPLAGGSEQYF
>TRBV4-2|TRBD1|TRBJ1-2|few
TGTGCCAGCAGCCAAGATCGACAGGGAGCTAACTATGGCTACACCTTC
CASSQDRQGANYGYTF
>TRBV12-3/TRBV12-4|-|TRBJ2-7|many
TGTGCCAGCAGTTTTCGGAGAGGTAGCTCCTACGAGCAGTACTTC
CASSFRRGSSYEQYF
>TRBV3-1|-|TRBJ2-7|many
TGTGCCAGCAGTATAGCGTCTGGATTTTCCTACGAGCAGTACTTC
CASSIASGFSYEQYF
>TRBV3-1|-|TRBJ2-1|many
TGTGCCAGCAGCCAACTATTGCGCAATGAGCAGTTCTTC
CASSQLLRNEQFF
>TRBV20-1|-|TRBJ2-1|-
TGCAGTGCTAGAGATCCCCAGGGAATCGGCTCCTACAATGAGCAGTTCTTC
CSARDPQGIGSYNEQFF
>TRBV5-5|TRBD2|TRBJ2-1|many
TGTGCCAGCAGCCCGCCCGGGGCTAGCGGCCTTGGGCGTGAGCAGTTCTTC
CASSPPGASGLGREQFF
>TRBV12-3/TRBV12-4|TRBD1|TRBJ1-2|many
TGTGCCAGCGAAGGGGCAGGGGGGTATGGCTACACCTTC
CASEGAGGYGYTF
>TRBV27|TRBD1|TRBJ2-5|many
TGTGCCTCCTGCCGGGAGGAGGACAGGGGGCTTGGGAGTCAAGAGACCCAGTACTTC
CASCREEDRGLGSQETQYF
>TRBV3-1|TRBD1|TRBJ1-5|few
TGTGCCAGCAGCCAAGAAGGACAGGGGGTCAATCAGCCCCAGCATTTT
CASSQEGQGVNQPQHF
>TRBV6-1|-|TRBJ2-4|many
TGTGCCAGCAGACCCGGGAGCGGCAAAAACATTCAGTACTTC
CASRPGSGKNIQYF
>TRBV2|-|TRBJ2-3|many
TGTGCCAGCAGTGGGCAGGGGACACTAGTCACAGATACGCAGTATTTT
CASSGQGTLVTDTQYF
>TRBV2|-|TRBJ2-1|-
TGTGCCAGCAGTGAGGGCAGGGGGGGAGAAGAGCGGTTCTTC
CASSEGRGGEERFF
>TRBV5-6|-|TRBJ2-5|-
TGTGCCAGCAGCTTGGGACAAGCTGGGGAGACCCAGTACTTC
CASSLGQAGETQYF
>TRBV20-1|TRBD2|TRBJ2-1|-
TGCAGTGCTTCCTCTAGCGGCGGGAGAATAGACTACGAGCAGTTCTTC
CSASSSGGRIDYEQFF
>TRBV7-9|TRBD1|TRBJ2-7|many
TGTGCCAGCAGCTGGCCGGGACAGGGGAGGTACGAGCAGTACTTC
CASSWPGQGRYEQYF
>TRBV20-1|TRBD1|TRBJ2-5|many
TGCAGTGCTAGGAGACAGGGGATGGAGAAAGAGACCCAGTACTTC
CSARRQGMEKETQYF
>TRBV27|-|TRBJ2-2|many
TGTGCCAGCAGTTTAGAGGGAGGCGGGGAGCTGTTTTTT
CASSLEGGGELFF
>TRBV29-1|TRBD1|TRBJ1-1|few
TGCAGCGTTGAGGGGACAGGGGTCATGAACACTGAAGCTTTCTTT
CSVEGTGVMNTEAFF
>TRBV7-3|TRBD2|TRBJ2-1|many
TGTGCCAGCAGCTTAATGGTAGCGGGAGGCACATTCTCCTACAATGAGCAGTTCTTC
CASSLMVAGGTFSYNEQFF
>TRBV2|-|TRBJ1-4|many
TGTGCCAGCAAAAGGGAGGAAACGGGAAAACTGTTTTTT
CASKREETGKLFF
>TRBV6-2/TRBV6-3|-|TRBJ2-2|many
TGTGCCAGCAGTTACGAGGTCGGCCTTCCCATCGGGGAGCTGTTTTTT
CASSYEVGLPIGELFF
>TRBV4-1|-|TRBJ2-7|few
TGCGCCAGCAGTAATAAAGTAATGAGCTCCTACGAGCAGTACTTC
CASSNKVMSSYEQYF
>TRBV6-9|TRBD1|TRBJ1-3|-
TGTGCCAGCAGTTACGCCGGGACAGGGACTGGAAACACCATATATTTT
CASSYAGTGTGNTIYF
>TRBV2|-|TRBJ2-7|many
TGTGCCAGCAGGGGAAGGGGCCCCGGGGGCGAGCAGTACTTC
CASRGRGPGGEQYF
>TRBV5-6|-|TRBJ2-7|few
TGTGCCAGCAGCCAAATTGCCGGGGGCTCCTACGAGCAGTACTTC
CASSQIAGGSYEQYF
>TRBV10-3|-|TRBJ2-3|-
TGTGCCATCAGTGAGCCGTACCGGGGCGCCACAGATACGCAGTATTTT
CAISEPYRGATDTQYF
>TRBV15|-|TRBJ1-5|-
TGTGCCGCCAGCAGAGAATTAAGTGCCGGACAGCCCCAGCATTTT
CAASRELSAGQPQHF